This TCR beta chain was identified in a study of blood T cell repertoires in COVID-19. Study overall: Sample material is recorded as cDNA or gDNA derived from T cells, B-cell-depleted T cells, or PBMCs.

Method: immunoSEQ multiplex PCR; TCRdb's copy keeps in-frame clones and lacks some. Among 200,000 to 250,000 clones, roughly 82% were seen once, and the ten largest hold 4% to 5%. The sample comprised peripheral blood. The clonotype was recovered from a woman in her sixties or seventies with acute or convalescent COVID-19.

The CDR3 protein is CASSTQGNYGYTF. The CDR3 DNA is TGTGCCAGTAGTACACAGGGGAACTATGGCTACACCTTC. This rearrangement joins TRBV19 to TRBJ1-2, with 7 nucleotides matching TRBD1. The V and J ends lost 4 bases and 2 bases, in that order; junction bases with no gene match: 1. Germline CDR1 and CDR2: LNHDA and SQIVND (reference sequence). The CDR3 sequence is 13 residues long. Full variable domain (missing parts from reference TRBV19 and TRBJ1-2): DGGITQSPKYLFRKEGQNVTLSCEQNLNHDAMYWYRQDPGQGLRLIYYSQIVNDFQKGDIAEGYSVSREKKESFPLTVTSAQKNPTAFYLCASSTQGNYGYTFGSGTRLTVV.